This T cell receptor (beta chain) emerged from a study of CD8 T cells in Susac syndrome. Trimming removed 3 bases at V and 4 bases at J, with 16 bases between. This CDR3 is 16 amino acids long. Looked up from germline, CDR1 is SEHNR and CDR2 is FQNEAQ (reference sequence). After extraction with the RNeasy kit, about 0.5 to 1 ug of the RNA was reverse transcribed using random hexamers. One entry per CDR3 protein results from TCRdb running MiXCR on the immunoSEQ multiplex PCR reads. This table has approximately 150,000 distinct CDR3 sequences, roughly 80% appearing once. This receptor was identified in a human donor with multiple sclerosis. Sequenced: CD8+ T cells from PBMCs. This chain joins TRBV7-9 and TRBJ2-1, with a tentative D call TRBD2 (5 bases). This CDR3 reads CASSFAGNPPYNEQFF. CDR3 nucleotide sequence: TGTGCCAGCAGCTTTGCCGGGAACCCCCCTTACAATGAGCAGTTCTTC.